This TCR beta chain was sequenced in a study of shared clonotypes between healthy human individuals (dated by TCRdb to 2018 to 2021). For context, the study as a whole: A couple of women and three men aged 18 to 49 years were included in the cohort. To increase sequencing depth and limit assay-specific biases, different laboratories used diverse techniques to prepare libraries and sequence TCR repertoires. For each donor, three plates each were used for CD4 naive and CD4 memory, two plates were used for CD8 naive, and one plate was used for CD8 memory. To estimate repertoire size and how much clonotype sharing occurs between individuals, the study deeply sequenced the blood TCR repertoires of about five healthy adults. Each donor's leukapheresis produced roughly between roughly 0.94 and 9.5 billion PBMCs. Here is what the overall study found, with its caveats: Because the study included a small number of donors, the genetic and exposure-history diversity represented was limited. Sampling was restricted to blood, and TCR repertoires in tissue are likely to differ from TCR repertoires in blood. Compared with non-shared clonotypes, the clonotypes found in all four sorted-subset donors had higher generation probabilities. Across a handful of donors, 5% to 6% of naive CD4, roughly 3.5% of naive CD8, 2% to 2.5% of memory CD4, and over 0.35% of memory CD8 clonotypes were shared. Even with the large sequencing depth, rarefaction of the sorted-subset datasets indicated that sequencing was incomplete. Pairwise subsampling led to the expectation that sequencing depth would affect the degree of clonotype sharing among donors. Larger estimated clonotype richness was generally found for naive subsets than for memory subsets.

CD8 naive samples consisted of CD45RO-negative cells that were positively selected for CCR7, yielding a CD45RA+CCR7+ population without TemRA cells. The donors were healthy, HIV-negative adults with no recently reported acute infections or vaccinations. Only Caucasian adults living in Nashville, Tennessee, USA were represented among the donors. Blood was collected by leukapheresis, and PBMCs were isolated by Ficoll-Histopaque density gradient centrifugation and then cryopreserved in liquid nitrogen vapor phase. Analytical flow cytometry was used to check the purity and quantity of each magnetically sorted T cell population. From each sorted fraction, genomic DNA was isolated and quantified by UV absorbance on a Nanodrop 2000c. In the case of this clone: Which antigen it targets is not known. No much larger clonotype is one base removed from it; base qualities were not supplied.

Using the deep immunoSEQ assay, multiplex PCR amplified TCR CDR3 regions from genomic DNA. Genomic DNA extracted from each cell subset was distributed evenly over all wells of several immunoSEQ 96-well plates, and each plate served as one replicate. For sorted subsets, 150 to 250 ng of genomic DNA, equivalent to 30,000 or so T cell genomes, went into each replicate PCR. The purified libraries were quantified using a Qubit 3.0 fluorometer, sized with a Bioanalyzer 2100, and then quantified again using the KAPA Library Quantification kit. Every immunoSEQ 96-well plate was sequenced on a separate single-read 150-cycle Illumina NextSeq 550 flow cell. On the authors' methods: Because only junctional sequences without quality scores were contained in the immunoSEQ output, filtering matching that applied to full-length reads could not be performed. Sequences were annotated with PyIR, a Python wrapper for IgBLAST v1.9, and V/J genes and CDR3 were assigned using IMGT germline references. Reads were removed for weak V/J assignments (E-value above 1e-6), missing CDR3, stop codons, out-of-frame junctions, or ambiguous translated residues. V3J clonotypes were defined by identical inferred V gene, J gene, and CDR3 amino acid sequence. Percentage overlap between repertoires was computed as shared unique clonotypes divided by the size of the smaller repertoire. Richness of each repertoire was evaluated using RTK rarefaction, the Chao1 estimator, and Recon v2.1 estimates of unobserved clonotypes. Generation probabilities for all TCRbeta clonotypes obtained by the gDNA method from several donors were computed using OLGA. Imported from immuneACCESS, the table was reduced by TCRdb to in-frame sequences with V and J called. These copies leave out some clones; in studies compared against another copy, an unresolved V gene accounts for under half, and the cause of the remainder is not known. V, J and clone size derive from that table, while D and trimming were established from the DNA sequence. Within this sample are around 640,000 clones, with 96% of them counted one time only. The top ten hold 0.095% to 0.13% of the sample.

From the cysteine through the phenylalanine, the CDR3 covers 14 amino acids. Only CDR3 DNA is held: 42 bases, read in frame from base 1. The germline V gene (reference sequence) specifies MNHEY as CDR1 and SMNVEV as CDR2. V lost 10 bases and J lost 5 bases, and the count of bases not matched to a germline gene is 8. The TCR originated in a woman in her 30s in good health. The V and J segments used are TRBV27 and TRBJ2-1, with 10 central nucleotides matching TRBD1. Sequencing was done on a sample of naive CD8+ T cells sorted from blood. What this sample's cell subset or site label stands for: CD45RA+CCR7+. Here the CDR3 is given as CATATGGNHNEQFF. The bases are TGTGCCACCGCGACAGGGGGCAACCACAATGAGCAGTTCTTC.